This TCR beta chain was sequenced during a study of CD8 T cells in Susac syndrome (dated by TCRdb to between 2018 and 2020). As for the study more broadly: The study used repertoire sequencing to test whether antigen drove CD8+ T cell activation and differentiation in Susac syndrome. Clonality of the CD8+ T cell repertoire was compared between roughly eleven healthy donors, roughly 14 Susac syndrome patients and around 15 multiple sclerosis patients.

RNA was extracted with the RNeasy kit and about 0.5 to 1 ug was reverse transcribed using random hexamers. The immunoSEQ multiplex PCR assay, which covers 54 Vbeta and 13 Jbeta segments, was used to amplify TCR beta CDR3 regions. Bias from PCR amplification was corrected by using a synthetic template baseline for primer optimization and for computational correction. The published analysis was carried out like this. Reads were assigned to V, D and J genes according to IMGT and analyzed in immunoSEQ Analyzer, with only productive sequences retained. Clonality was calculated as one minus the Shannon entropy normalized by log2 of the number of productive unique sequences. Public and private clones were assessed among the 100 most prevalent clones of each patient and control. A clone was defined as Susac-specific if it was absent from the healthy and MS cohorts, from some 1,100 published viral clones and from other ImmuneACCESS disease sequences. TCRdb itself trimmed the public reads at Q25 with fastp, ran MiXCR and retained productive beta chains. Rows matching on CDR3 protein sequence are summarized as one entry with the most common DNA and genes. The V and J calls and clone size are TCRdb's, not the authors'. This sample holds roughly 120,000 distinct CDR3 sequences; just over 90% were observed only once. Jointly, the top ten make up approximately 0.3% of the sample.

A note on this clonotype: It has no known antigen specificity. No base qualities exist here, and no much larger clone lies one base off it.

High-throughput TCR beta sequencing profiled peripheral blood CD8+ and CD4+ T cells from healthy donors, Susac syndrome patients and multiple sclerosis patients. The multiple sclerosis controls were treatment-naive patients whose relapsing-remitting disease, either stable or active, fulfilled the revised McDonald criteria. CD8+ TEMRA cells were enriched by FACS, while bulk CD8+ and CD4+ T cells were purified by magnetic negative isolation. Blood was collected in EDTA tubes and processed within 24 hours, with PBMCs isolated through density gradient centrifugation. PBMCs intended for TCR sequencing were frozen in liquid nitrogen and were later thawed in a 37 degrees C water bath. The sorted or isolated CD4+, CD8+ and CD8+ TEMRA cells had a purity of 90% or higher. Overall results and qualifications from the work: The TCR sequencing and HLA analysis was acknowledged to have included a relatively small number of individuals.

V is cut by 5 bases and J by 0 bases, and the space between the germline ends is 14 bases. CDR1 and CDR2 are read off the germline V gene as SNHLY and FYNNEI. CDR3 length: 16 amino acids, cysteine to phenylalanine. Just the 48-base CDR3 DNA is kept, in frame starting at base 1. The source of this sequence is a human donor with multiple sclerosis. Sample: CD8+ T cells from PBMCs. The V and J genes are TRBV2 and TRBJ2-4; a confident D gene designation cannot be given. The CDR3 is CASSSKAESAKNIQYF. The nucleotide sequence reads as follows: TGTGCCAGCAGTTCGAAGGCGGAGTCAGCCAAAAACATTCAGTACTTC.